The present entry profiles one TCR beta chain with its context. The antigen is not known. No conserved phenylalanine or tryptophan is present at the end of the CDR3, so a read error is the likely explanation. The source of the sample is a study of glioma-infiltrating T cells. Amplification of TCR alpha and beta CDR3 regions from RNA used iRepertoire nested multiplex PCR. One-step reverse transcription and amplification started from around 100-400 ng of tissue mRNA or PBMC total RNA. MiXCR, applied by TCRdb to the multiplex PCR reads, yields one record per CDR3 protein. The table shows 90,000 to 110,000 distinct CDR3 sequences, with 25% to 30% occurring only once. This CDR3 has 12 amino acids. V was clipped by 6 bases and J by 7 bases, with 13 bases between them. Germline CDR1 SEHNR, CDR2 FQNEAQ (reference sequence). Study outcomes and limitations: Only very few CDR3 sequences appeared in both tissue and blood. Above-expected tissue-blood divergence occurred in all gliomas, most in low-grade ones.

The chain is built from TRBV7-9 and TRBJ2-7; possible D gene TRBD2, 5 bases. This clonotype was obtained from a human donor with low-grade glioma or glioblastoma, undergoing nonglioma brain surgery, or in good health (not recorded which). The sample comprised glioma tissue, nonneoplastic brain tissue, or PBMCs (not recorded which). Written as DNA, the CDR3 is TGTGCCAGCAGTCCGCGAGGAGGAGAGCAGTACCTC. This translates into CASSPRGGEQYL.